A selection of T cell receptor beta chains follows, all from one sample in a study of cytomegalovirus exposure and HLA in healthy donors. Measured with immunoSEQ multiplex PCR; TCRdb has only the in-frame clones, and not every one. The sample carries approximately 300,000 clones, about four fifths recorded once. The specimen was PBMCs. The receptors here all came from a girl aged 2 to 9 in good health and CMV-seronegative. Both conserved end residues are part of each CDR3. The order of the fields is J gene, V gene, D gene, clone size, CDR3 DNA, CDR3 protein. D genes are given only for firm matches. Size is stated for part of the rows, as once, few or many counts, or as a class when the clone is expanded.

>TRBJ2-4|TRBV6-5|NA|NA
TGTGCCAGCAGTTACGAGAACATTCAGTACTTC
CASSYENIQYF
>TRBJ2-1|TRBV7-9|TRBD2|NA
TGTGCCAGCAGCTTAATAAGCGGGAGTTTCCTACACAATGAGCAGTTCTTC
CASSLISGSFLHNEQFF
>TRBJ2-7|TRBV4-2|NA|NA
TGTGCCAGCAGCCAAGACAGGGCATACGAGCAGTACTTC
CASSQDRAYEQYF
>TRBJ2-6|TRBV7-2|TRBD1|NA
TGTGCCAGCAGCTTAGCACATCCGGGACAGGGGGCCGGGGCCAACGTCCTGACTTTC
CASSLAHPGQGAGANVLTF
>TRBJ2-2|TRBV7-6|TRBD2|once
TGTGCCAGCAGCTTAGTGGCGGGAGGGCCATTCGGGGAGCTGTTTTTT
CASSLVAGGPFGELFF
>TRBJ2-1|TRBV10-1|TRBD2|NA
TGCGCCAGCAGTGAGTCGATCGGGGCGGGAGCTGGATACAATGAGCAGTTCTTC
CASSESIGAGAGYNEQFF
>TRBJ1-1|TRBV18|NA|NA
TGTGCCAGCTCACCTACGGAGGACCTCCCTGAAGCTTTCTTT
CASSPTEDLPEAFF
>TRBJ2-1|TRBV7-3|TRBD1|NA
TGTGCCAGCAGCTCGACAGGGATCGTTAATGAGCAGTTCTTC
CASSSTGIVNEQFF
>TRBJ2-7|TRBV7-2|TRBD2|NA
TGTGCCAGCAGCTTAGGTATAGCGGGGGGATCCTACGAGCAGTACTTC
CASSLGIAGGSYEQYF
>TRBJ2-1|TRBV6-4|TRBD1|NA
TGTGCCAGCAGTGCGGGACAGGATTACAATGAGCAGTTCTTC
CASSAGQDYNEQFF
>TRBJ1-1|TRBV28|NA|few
TGTGCCAGCAGTTTATTCCGGGGGAGGTTACACACTGAAGCTTTCTTT
CASSLFRGRLHTEAFF
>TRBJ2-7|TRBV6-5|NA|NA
TGTGCCAGCAGTTACCACGGAGTCTCCTACGAGCAGTACTTC
CASSYHGVSYEQYF
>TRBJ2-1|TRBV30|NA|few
TGTGCCTGGAGTCGGAGCTATGAGCAGTTCTTC
CAWSRSYEQFF
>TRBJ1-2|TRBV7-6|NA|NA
TGTGCCAGCAGCTTAGAGGCGGGGCGAGACTATGGCTACACCTTC
CASSLEAGRDYGYTF
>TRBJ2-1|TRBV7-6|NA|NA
TGTGCCAGCAGCTTAGATCCGGGAAAACCTGTCCACAATGAGCAGTTCTTC
CASSLDPGKPVHNEQFF
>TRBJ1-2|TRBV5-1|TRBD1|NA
TGCGCCAGCAGCTTGGGGGGACAGGGACGTGATGGCTACACCTTC
CASSLGGQGRDGYTF
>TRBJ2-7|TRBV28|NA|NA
TGTGCCAGCAGTTTGCGGTGGAGGCAGTACTTC
CASSLRWRQYF
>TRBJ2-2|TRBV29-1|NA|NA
TGCAGCGTGGGGACAAGACTCACCGGGGAGCTGTTTTTT
CSVGTRLTGELFF
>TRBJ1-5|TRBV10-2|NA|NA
TGCGCCAGCAGCGAGGAAGGGACAACAGATCAGCCCCAGCATTTT
CASSEEGTTDQPQHF
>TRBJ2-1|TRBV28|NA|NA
TGTGCCAGCATTTCCCTCTCGGGGAGTTTCTCCAATGAGCAGTTCTTC
CASISLSGSFSNEQFF
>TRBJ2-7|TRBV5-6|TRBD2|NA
TGTGCCAGCAGCTTGGGACTAGCGGGAGGGCTGCCCTACGAGCAGTACTTC
CASSLGLAGGLPYEQYF
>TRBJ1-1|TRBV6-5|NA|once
TGTGCCAGCAGTTACTCTGACGGGGGATTAGGTTTCTTT
CASSYSDGGLGFF
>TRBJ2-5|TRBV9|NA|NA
TGTGCCAGCAGCGCCCGCGCTGGGGGGTTCCAAGAGACCCAGTACTTC
CASSARAGGFQETQYF